This TCR beta chain was recovered during a study of T cell changes during pregnancy in multiple sclerosis. Trimming took off 7 bases at V and 0 bases at J, with 22 bases between the two ends. The V gene's germline CDR1 is SGHVS and CDR2 FNYEAQ. This CDR3 comprises 17 residues. The method was immunoSEQ multiplex PCR; TCRdb's version includes in-frame clones alone and lacks a portion of them. The top ten hold approximately 1.8% of the sample, which has some 54,000 clones, 93% seen once. V and J are TRBV7-6 and TRBJ2-7; possibly TRBD1 for D (6 bases). The sequences come from peripheral blood, collected after pregnancy. The TCR comes from a female donor with multiple sclerosis, enrolled in a pregnancy study. CDR3 sequence reads: CASTLTGSPRISYEQYF. The DNA of the CDR3 is TGTGCCAGCACCTTGACAGGTTCTCCCCGAATCTCCTACGAGCAGTACTTC. Full variable domain (outside the CDR3, taken from reference TRBV7-6 and TRBJ2-7): GAGVSQSPRYKVTKRGQDVALRCDPISGHVSLYWYRQALGQGPEFLTYFNYEAQQDKSGLPNDRFSAERPEGSISTLTIQRTEQRDSAMYRCASTLTGSPRISYEQYFGPGTRLTVT.